This TCR beta chain derives from a study of shared clonotypes between healthy human individuals. At a deep level, the assay was run. Sequencing used immunoSEQ multiplex PCR; TCRdb keeps in-frame clones, though not all of them. The sample carries under 2.5 million clones, around 92% recorded once. Study results and limitations: Tissues were not sampled, only blood, and their repertoires likely differ.

For this clone: No antigen is known for it.

Caucasian adults residing in Nashville, Tennessee made up all the donors. The TCR originated in a young man in good health. Some clones in this sample may be carry-over from other donors' samples. The sequencing input was naive CD4+ T cells from PBMCs. Stated subset: CD45RA+ positively selected.

CDR3 bases: TGCGCCAGCAGCTTTTCCCCGGGACAGTCGGGGACCGGGGAGCTGTTTTTT. Its protein is CASSFSPGQSGTGELFF. V usage is TRBV5-1 and J usage is TRBJ2-2; 7 bases are shared with TRBD1. The CDR3 is made up of 17 amino acids. Germline lookup yields CDR1 SGHRS and CDR2 YFSETQ. V lost 2 bases, J lost 5 bases, and 12 bases stayed unmatched.